The 23 T cell receptor beta chains below come from one sample, sequenced in a study of blood T cells in healthy people across ages. PCR was performed a second time for roughly 7 to 12 cycles using a sample-barcoded 5' primer and a J-beta primer mix. TCRdb independently ran MiXCR on the 5' RACE reads; one entry per CDR3 protein. The sample consists of about 730,000 distinct CDR3 sequences, roughly 45% of them appearing once. Sequenced sample: blood. Source of these receptors: a woman aged 55-70 years in good health.

This clonotype was detected a few times. CDR3 region: CSVERTGAYGYTF. The CDR3, as DNA: TGCAGCGTTGAAAGGACAGGGGCCTATGGCTACACCTTC. The genes are TRBV29-1 and TRBJ1-2, with 9 positions matching TRBD1. This CDR3 is built from 13 residues. CDR1 and CDR2 from the germline V gene are SQVTM and ANQGSEA. With 2 bases clipped from V and 4 bases from J, the junction kept 2 bases outside the gene matches.

In the case of this clonotype: This CDR3 fails to terminate in the conserved phenylalanine or tryptophan, so it likely reflects a read error. This sequence joins TRBV20-1 and TRBJ2-3, with D hard to call. The CDR3 has 14 amino acids. V dropped 6 bases and J dropped 3 bases, with 16 bases sitting between them. Germline V gene data show CDR1 as DFQATT and CDR2 as SNEGSKA (reference sequence). CDR3 in amino acids: CSAAAGAGTDTQYY. CDR3 nucleotide sequence: TGCAGTGCAGCTGCCGGAGCTGGGACAGATACGCAGTATTAT.

V is TRBV7-6 and J is TRBJ2-7, with TRBD1 matching over 7 bases. The trim removed 4 bases at V and 7 bases at J, leaving 13 bases unmatched. CDR1 SGHVS and CDR2 FNYEAQ come from the germline V gene. The CDR3 is made up of 15 amino acids. CDR3 residues: CASSWTRDSGFEQYF. The CDR3 DNA follows: TGTGCCAGCAGCTGGACCCGGGACAGTGGGTTTGAGCAGTACTTC.

With respect to this clonotype: A much larger clone lies one base from this, so it may be a read error. The conserved phenylalanine or tryptophan is not found at the CDR3 terminus, so this likely reflects a read error. This rearrangement joins TRBV6-2 or TRBV6-3 to TRBJ2-7; no reliable D call. The J call may not be correct, given that the DNA end is closer to TRBJ2-4. The CDR3 is made up of 14 amino acids. Germline V gives CDR1 MNHEY, CDR2 SVGEGT. The CDR3 loop reads CASGPGDPKNIQYL. The DNA for the CDR3 is TGTGCCAGCGGACCGGGCGATCCCAAAAACATTCAGTACTTA.

This clonotype turned up a few times. The chain employs TRBV9 and TRBJ2-5; 8 bases align to TRBD2. Germline CDR1 and CDR2: SGDLS and YYNGEE. V trimming: 0 bases; J trimming: 2 bases; junction bases outside the gene matches: 6. There are 16 residues in the CDR3. CDR3 sequence reads: CASSVAPAGEQETQYF. CDR3 DNA sequence: TGTGCCAGCAGCGTAGCCCCAGCGGGGGAACAAGAGACCCAGTACTTC.

The rearrangement links TRBV20-1 to TRBJ2-7, with 11 bases that match TRBD1. The V gene end was trimmed by 3 bases and the J gene end by 2 bases; junction bases not matched to a gene: 9. The length of the CDR3 is 16 residues. Germline CDR1 DFQATT, CDR2 SNEGSKA (reference sequence). The CDR3 DNA reads TGCAGTGCTAGTGCTCTGGGGACAGGGGGTCCCTACGAGCAGTACTTC. Protein: CSASALGTGGPYEQYF.

This clonotype has a handful of counts. V is TRBV9 and J is TRBJ2-7; 8 bases are shared with TRBD1. With V trimmed by 3 bases and J by 2 bases, 10 bases remained unmatched. The V gene's germline CDR1 is SGDLS and CDR2 YYNGEE. The CDR3 length is 16 residues. DNA for the CDR3: TGTGCCAGCAGCGCCCGGCCGGGACAGGCCCCCTACGAGCAGTACTTC. Protein sequence: CASSARPGQAPYEQYF.

This clonotype was seen many times. The chain links TRBV12-3 or TRBV12-4 to TRBJ1-2, with 10 bases lining up with TRBD1. This CDR3 has 15 residues. V lost 6 bases to trimming and J lost 7 bases; unmatched junction nucleotides: 11. CDR3 sequence: CASRGPGQGTSGYTF. The CDR3 DNA reads as TGTGCCAGCAGGGGGCCGGGACAGGGGACGTCTGGCTACACCTTC.

This clonotype came up many times. V and J are TRBV24-1 and TRBJ2-5; D is perhaps TRBD1 or TRBD2 (5 bases each). The germline V and J ends were trimmed by 5 bases and 5 bases, with 17 bases remaining between them. This CDR3 comprises 15 residues. Germline CDR1 KGHDR, CDR2 SFDVKD. DNA of the CDR3: TGTGCCACCAGTGGAATGGGTCGGGGCCGCGAGACCCAGTACTTC. Protein product: CATSGMGRGRETQYF.

This clonotype came up a few times. The chain carries TRBV11-2 and TRBJ2-3; 8 bases fit TRBD2. Germline CDR1 reads SGHAT; CDR2 reads FQNNGV. The CDR3 extends over 16 amino acids. Unmatched junction bases numbered 11, after V lost 5 bases and J lost 4 bases. This chain's CDR3 is CASSPAGEPRADTQYF. CDR3 nucleotides: TGTGCCAGCAGCCCAGCGGGGGAGCCAAGGGCAGATACGCAGTATTTT.

The sample holds one count of this clonotype. The genes are TRBV24-1 and TRBJ2-1; TRBD1 matches at 7 bases. The CDR3 spans 15 residues. Germline V gives CDR1 KGHDR, CDR2 SFDVKD. The V segment lost 2 bases and the J segment 5 bases; nucleotides outside the gene matches: 5. CDR3 region: CATSDSRTGDNEQFF. Here the CDR3 DNA reads TGTGCCACCAGTGATTCAAGGACAGGAGACAATGAGCAGTTCTTC.

This chain uses TRBV7-2 with TRBJ1-5, with D perhaps TRBD1 (5 bases). This CDR3 region has 16 residues. Germline loops: CDR1 SGHTA, CDR2 FQGNSA. V was clipped by 4 bases and J by 1 base, with 14 bases between them. Written as DNA, the CDR3 is TGTGCCAGCAGCTCCCAGGCAGGGATGAGCAATCAGCCCCAGCATTTT. Translating gives CASSSQAGMSNQPQHF.

The gene calls are TRBV4-2 and TRBJ1-5, with a tentative D call TRBD1 (6 bases). The germline CDR1 and CDR2 sequences are LGHNA and YNFKEQ. V was cut by 0 bases and J by 5 bases, with 14 bases left in between. CDR3 size: 16 residues. The CDR3: CASSQDLRSGDQPQHF. CDR3 DNA sequence: TGTGCCAGCAGCCAAGATCTCAGATCAGGGGATCAGCCCCAGCATTTT.

Notes on this clonotype: A much larger clone differs by one base, so this may be a read error. The chain couples TRBV7-7 to TRBJ2-1, with 8 bases identical to TRBD2. This CDR3 is built from 15 residues. Germline V gene sequence: CDR1 SSHAT, CDR2 FNYEAQ (reference sequence). The CDR3 here is CASSLERAGVGEQFF. In nucleotides, the CDR3 is TGTGCTAGCAGCTTAGAACGAGCGGGAGTAGGGGAACAGTTCTTC.

The CDR3 loop is CASSLNILGWEQFF. The CDR3 bases are TGTGCCAGCAGCTTAAACATACTTGGGTGGGAGCAGTTCTTC. The V call is TRBV7-2, the J call TRBJ2-1, with unresolved D. This CDR3 contains 14 residues. Germline CDR1 SGHTA, CDR2 FQGNSA. Trimming shortened V by 2 bases and J by 10 bases, and 15 bases separated the two germline ends.

The J gene is TRBJ1-4, the V gene TRBV29-1; possibly TRBD1 for D (6 bases). This CDR3 has 14 amino acids. In germline, CDR1 is SQVTM, CDR2 ANQGSEA. Trimming took off 2 bases at V and 5 bases at J, with 12 bases between the two ends. CDR3 in DNA: TGCAGCGTTGAATCGGACAGTATAAATGAAAAACTGTTTTTT. It yields the protein CSVESDSINEKLFF.

Of note for this clonotype: An end of the junction differs from the germline gene, which may be a read error. The rearrangement links TRBV11-2 to TRBJ2-1; 9 positions agree with TRBD2. The CDR3 sequence is 18 residues long. From germline, CDR1 is SGHAT and CDR2 FQNNGV. For the CDR3, the DNA is TGTGCCAACAGCTTAGGGTTTCTTGGCGGGGGGGAACACAATGAGCAGTTCTTC. Translating gives CANSLGFLGGGEHNEQFF.

This clonotype was observed a handful of times. CDR3 coding DNA: TGTGCCAGCAGTTACTCCACTACTAGCGGGAGGGTATACGAGCAGTACTTC. This codes for CASSYSTTSGRVYEQYF. The rearrangement joins TRBV6-5 to TRBJ2-7, with TRBD2 matching 13 bases. J was trimmed by 4 bases and V by 0 bases; bases with no gene match: 6. The CDR3 is made up of 17 amino acids. Germline V gene data show CDR1 as MNHEY and CDR2 as SVGAGI.

The chain uses TRBV20-1 and TRBJ1-4; D might be TRBD1 (5 bases). CDR3 length: 14 residues. The V gene lost 7 bases and the J gene lost 3 bases, with 15 bases spanning the gap. In germline, CDR1 is DFQATT, CDR2 SNEGSKA (reference sequence). The DNA of the CDR3 is TGCAGTGTACGGCAGGGATCCCCTAATGAAAAACTGTTTTTT. It specifies CSVRQGSPNEKLFF.

The V gene is TRBV30, the J gene TRBJ1-2; D gene uncertain. Trimming left V 2 bases short and J 10 bases short, with 14 bases between. Germline V CDR1 and CDR2: GTSNPN, SVGIG (reference sequence). CDR3 length: 12 residues. The CDR3 DNA follows: TGTGCCTGGAGTCCGGGTCAGGCTCTCTACACCTTC. Protein sequence: CAWSPGQALYTF.

The chain carries TRBV12-3 or TRBV12-4 and TRBJ1-2; 8 bases line up with TRBD1. The CDR3 is 16 residues long. Germline trimming cut 4 bases from V and 9 bases from J; bases unmatched to any gene: 16. DNA of the CDR3: TGTGCCAGCAGTTCCGCCCAGGGGACAGGACCTTATCGCTACACCTTC. Translation gives CASSSAQGTGPYRYTF.

CDR3 DNA sequence: TGTGCCAGCACCCCTGAGCGTCGCACCGGGGAGCTGTTTTTT. Its translation: CASTPERRTGELFF. The chain joins TRBV7-2 to TRBJ2-2; D is ambiguous. The germline V gene has CDR1 SGHTA and CDR2 FQGNSA. The CDR3 runs to 14 residues. Deletions cut 7 bases from V and 4 bases from J, with 13 bases between.

The chain recombines TRBV29-1 with TRBJ2-5; D might be TRBD1 (6 bases). The end of the DNA aligns better with TRBJ2-7, so the J call may be wrong. Germline loops: CDR1 SQVTM, CDR2 ANQGSEA. The CDR3 is 14 residues long. Here the CDR3 reads CSVVGGVTGNEQYF. CDR3 DNA: TGCAGCGTTGTAGGTGGGGTAACAGGGAACGAGCAGTACTTC.